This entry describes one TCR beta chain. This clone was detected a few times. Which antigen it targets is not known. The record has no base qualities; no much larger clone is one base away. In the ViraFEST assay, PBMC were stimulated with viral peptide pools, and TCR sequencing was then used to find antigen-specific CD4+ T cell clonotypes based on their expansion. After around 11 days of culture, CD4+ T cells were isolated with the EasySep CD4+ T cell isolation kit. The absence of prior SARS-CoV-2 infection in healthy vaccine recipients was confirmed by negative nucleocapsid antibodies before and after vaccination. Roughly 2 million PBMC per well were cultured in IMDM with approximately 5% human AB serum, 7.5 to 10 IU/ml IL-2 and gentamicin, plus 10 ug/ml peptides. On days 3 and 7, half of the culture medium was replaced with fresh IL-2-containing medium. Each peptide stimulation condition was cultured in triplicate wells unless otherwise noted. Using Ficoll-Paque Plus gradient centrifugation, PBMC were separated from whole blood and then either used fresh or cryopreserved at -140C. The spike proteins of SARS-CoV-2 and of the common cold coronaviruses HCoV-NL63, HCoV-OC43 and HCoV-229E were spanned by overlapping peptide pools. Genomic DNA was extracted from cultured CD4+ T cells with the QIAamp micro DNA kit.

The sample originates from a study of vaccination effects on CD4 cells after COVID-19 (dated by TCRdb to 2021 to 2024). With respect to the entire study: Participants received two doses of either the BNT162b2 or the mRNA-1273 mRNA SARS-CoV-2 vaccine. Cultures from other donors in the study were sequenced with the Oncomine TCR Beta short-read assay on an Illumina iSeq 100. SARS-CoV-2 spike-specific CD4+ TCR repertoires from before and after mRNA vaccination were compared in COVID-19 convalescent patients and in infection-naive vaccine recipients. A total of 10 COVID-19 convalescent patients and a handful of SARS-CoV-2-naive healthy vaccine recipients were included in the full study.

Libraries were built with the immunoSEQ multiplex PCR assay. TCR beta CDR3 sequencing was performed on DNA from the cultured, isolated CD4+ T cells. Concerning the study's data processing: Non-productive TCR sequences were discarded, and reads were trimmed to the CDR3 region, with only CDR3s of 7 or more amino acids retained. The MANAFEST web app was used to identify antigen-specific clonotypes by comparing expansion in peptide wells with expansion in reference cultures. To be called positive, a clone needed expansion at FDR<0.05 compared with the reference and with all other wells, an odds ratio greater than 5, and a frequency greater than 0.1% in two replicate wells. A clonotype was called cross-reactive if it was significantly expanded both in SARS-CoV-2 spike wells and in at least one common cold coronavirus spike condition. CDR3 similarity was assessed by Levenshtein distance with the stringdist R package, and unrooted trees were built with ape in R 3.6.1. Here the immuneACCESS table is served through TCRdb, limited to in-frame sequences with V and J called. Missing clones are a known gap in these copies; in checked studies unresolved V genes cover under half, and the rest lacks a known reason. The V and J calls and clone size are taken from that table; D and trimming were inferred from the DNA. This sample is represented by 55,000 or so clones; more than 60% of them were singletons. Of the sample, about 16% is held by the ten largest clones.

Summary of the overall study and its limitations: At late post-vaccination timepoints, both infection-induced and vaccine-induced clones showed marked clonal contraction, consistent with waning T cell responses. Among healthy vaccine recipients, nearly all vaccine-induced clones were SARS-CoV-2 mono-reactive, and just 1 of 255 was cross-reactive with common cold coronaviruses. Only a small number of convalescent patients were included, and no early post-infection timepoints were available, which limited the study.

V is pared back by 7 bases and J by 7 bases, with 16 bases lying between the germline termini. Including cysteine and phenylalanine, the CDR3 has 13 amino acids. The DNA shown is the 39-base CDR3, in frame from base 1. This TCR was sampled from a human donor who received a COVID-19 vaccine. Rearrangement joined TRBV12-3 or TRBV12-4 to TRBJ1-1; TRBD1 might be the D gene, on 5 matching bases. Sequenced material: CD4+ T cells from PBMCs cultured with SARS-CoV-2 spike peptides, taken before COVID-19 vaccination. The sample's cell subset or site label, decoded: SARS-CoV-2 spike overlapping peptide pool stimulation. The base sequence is TGTGCCAGCACCAAGGGCCCGGGGGGTGAAGCTTTCTTT. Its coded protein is CASTKGPGGEAFF.